The 7 T cell receptor beta chains listed next were all sequenced from one sample in a study of breast tumors, draining lymph nodes, adjacent tissues. From the multiplex PCR reads, TCRdb called clonotypes with MiXCR, one entry per CDR3 protein. The table has some 200,000 distinct CDR3 sequences, around 33% seen once. Samples came from axillary lymph nodes draining the breast cancer. Sequencing was carried out using axillary lymph node tissue. Receptors were obtained from a female donor with breast cancer. Some clones in this sample may be carry-over from other donors' samples.

The sample holds a few counts of this clonotype. J is TRBJ1-1 and V is TRBV5-4; the D gene is possibly TRBD1 (5 bases). This CDR3 region has 15 residues. Germline values: CDR1 SGHNT, CDR2 YYREEE (reference sequence). V was shortened by 1 base and J by 3 bases, with 13 bases between the two germline ends. This chain's CDR3 is CASSLSQGLDTEAFF. CDR3 sequence (DNA): TGTGCCAGCAGCTTGAGTCAGGGACTAGACACTGAAGCTTTCTTT.

This clonotype occurred many times. The chain uses TRBV5-8 and TRBJ2-2, with 10 bases identical to TRBD1. The CDR3 consists of 15 residues. V was clipped by 4 bases and J by 5 bases; unmatched bases: 5. Germline-derived CDR1 and CDR2 are SGHTS and YDEGEE. The chain's CDR3 is CASSPGQGFTGELFF. CDR3 nucleotide sequence: TGTGCCAGCAGCCCGGGACAGGGGTTTACCGGGGAGCTGTTTTTT.

This clonotype was seen ten or more times. J is TRBJ2-3 and V is TRBV9; the D is unclear. There are 15 residues in the CDR3. Trimming took 4 bases from V and 4 from J, leaving 16 bases between them. The germline gives CDR1 SGDLS, CDR2 YYNGEE. The DNA of the CDR3 is TGTGCCAGCAGCATCAGCCCCATCGGACCAGATACGCAGTATTTT. The encoded protein is CASSISPIGPDTQYF.

Notes on this clonotype: Because the CDR3's place on the DNA is in doubt, the DNA is left out and the CDR3 is given as listed by TCRdb. This chain uses TRBV7-2 with TRBJ2-3; whether TRBD2, the table's D call, matches the DNA was not checked. Germline lookup yields CDR1 SGHTA and CDR2 FQGNSA. The CDR3 numbers 20 amino acids, ends counted. CDR3 region: CASSFYICSASGSSTDTQYF.

This clonotype was recorded many times. V usage is TRBV25-1 and J usage is TRBJ1-2; D unresolved. V lost 4 bases and J 8 bases, leaving 11 bases between the germline ends. Germline CDR1 reads MGHDK; CDR2 reads SYGVNS. This CDR3 is built from 12 residues. DNA of the CDR3: TGTGCCAGCAGTGTGGGATCCGGAGGCTACACCTTC. This encodes CASSVGSGGYTF.

The chain recombines TRBV11-3 with TRBJ2-3; the D call may be TRBD1 or TRBD2 (5 bases each). V was shortened by 1 base and J by 2 bases, with 22 bases between the two germline ends. CDR3 length: 19 residues. Germline V gene lookup returns CDR1 SGHNT and CDR2 YENEEA. CDR3 loop: CASSLVRVALDEPTDTQYF. The CDR3 region has the DNA TGTGCCAGCAGCTTAGTCAGGGTTGCACTAGATGAACCCACAGATACGCAGTATTTT.

The rearrangement joins TRBV27 to TRBJ2-6; maybe TRBD1 (6 bases). The V gene lost 4 bases and the J gene lost 0 bases, with 10 bases spanning the gap. Germline V gene data show CDR1 as MNHEY and CDR2 as SMNVEV (reference sequence). This CDR3 spans 16 amino acids. The CDR3 here is CASSYRTVSGANVLTF. In nucleotides, the CDR3 is TGTGCCAGCAGTTATCGGACAGTCTCTGGGGCCAACGTCCTGACTTTC.